In its sample, the clone carrying this TCR beta chain was seen many times. Regarding treatment: PENTA 11 planned treatment interruption arm or continuous ART arm. The data derive from a study of HIV-infected children after antiretroviral therapy interruption. Germline V CDR1 and CDR2: MDHEN, SYDVKM. The CDR3 is 15 amino acids. With 6 bases clipped from V and 8 bases from J, the junction kept 13 bases outside the gene matches. Unique molecular identifiers were included in an RNA-based 3' RACE TCR library. Using its own MiXCR run on the 3' RACE reads, TCRdb lists one record per CDR3 protein. Of tens of thousands of distinct CDR3 sequences in the sample, more than 3.5% were seen once.

The sample was CD45RA+ CD4+ T cells from PBMCs, pooled from several time points, taken from a donor given antiretroviral therapy, either interrupted or continuous. Noted subset: naive CD4+ CD45RA+ CD45RO- T cells. This receptor was identified in a pool of human donors with HIV. The chain joins TRBV28 to TRBJ2-1, with 7 bases identical to TRBD1. CDR3 DNA: TGTGCCAGCAGATCCCCGGGACAGTGGGTGGATGAGCAGTTCTTC. It specifies CASRSPGQWVDEQFF.